This entry features one T cell receptor (beta chain) sequence. Its target is not known. Clones were read by immunoSEQ multiplex PCR, and TCRdb kept only the in-frame ones, dropping some. Here the sample spans about 680,000 clones, approximately 88% being singletons. Noted treatment: about 20 received Ad26.COV2.S at low or high dose, single or two shots; about 5 received placebo; per-sample allocation not given. Sampling took place 63 days after the first vaccine or placebo injection. This specimen comes from a study of Ad26.COV2.S vaccination and SARS-CoV-2 variants. Study-wide points: Vaccine and placebo groups showed comparable non-spike TCR breadth.

Germline V gives CDR1 LGHNA, CDR2 YSLEER. CDR3 length equals 16 residues. With 0 bases removed from V and 4 bases from J, the gap between germline ends came to 15 bases. This rearrangement joins TRBV4-3 to TRBJ1-2; weak D call: TRBD1 (5 bases). This clonotype originated in a person between 18 and 59 years old who received the Ad26.COV2.S COVID-19 vaccine or a placebo. This specimen consisted of peripheral blood, obtained in a trial of Ad26.COV2.S vaccine versus placebo. The CDR3 spells CASSQDILGLGYGYTF. CDR3 DNA: TGCGCCAGCAGCCAAGATATCCTGGGACTGGGCTATGGCTACACCTTC.